This TCR beta chain was documented in a study of blood T cell repertoires in COVID-19 (dated by TCRdb to about 2020). For the study in its entirety: Collaborator samples came from the United States, Italy and Spain and covered acute and convalescent phases of COVID-19. The prospective study material was composed of cDNA or gDNA derived from T cells, B-cell-depleted T cells, or PBMCs. Nearly every sample came with metadata listing a de-identified subject ID, COVID-19 status, age in years and sex. The repertoires were made available in a free public database intended to serve as a resource for research on the immune response to SARS-CoV-2. Subjects who had been exposed to COVID-19, were actively infected with it, or had recovered from it provided the deeply sampled blood TCRbeta repertoires that made up the dataset. The samples were drawn from two sources: the first 160 participants of the ongoing ImmuneRACE study, and 1,000 to 1,500 subjects contributed by 6 global collaborators. Where available, HLA class I and class II types were taken from metadata supplied by the sample provider and were not determined by assay-based typing. On the study overall, not on this receptor specifically: The quantity of clinical and demographic metadata differed by source and by participant and was supplied without curation.

Comments on this clone: This receptor's antigen is unknown. Base-call qualities are not available, and no considerably larger clone is one nucleotide away.

The CDR3 numbers 16 residues from cysteine through phenylalanine. Just the 48-base CDR3 DNA is kept, in frame starting at base 1. The germline ends are 12 bases apart after V is trimmed by 4 bases and J by 0 bases. The germline V gene supplies CDR1 KGHSH and CDR2 LQKENI. In the prospective study, participants were about 18 to 95 years old, resided in 25 or so geographic areas of the United States, and were enrolled through a virtual design. Cohort assignment in the prospective study relied on participant-reported clinical history from a screening survey and a study questionnaire. A participant counted as exposed if, within 2 weeks of entering the study, that participant had been in contact with someone who had a PCR-confirmed or clinician-diagnosed COVID-19 case. In the prospective study, mobile phlebotomists collected whole blood, serum and a nasopharyngeal or oropharyngeal swab from each participant. Prospective study participants could optionally give additional blood draws and questionnaires over a roughly two-month period. Before DNA extraction, blood samples from the prospective study were shipped at room temperature or frozen.

TCRbeta CDR3 regions were amplified from genomic DNA by means of the immunoSEQ Assay, a bias-controlled multiplex PCR. The paper's processing steps were these. The number of nucleated cells in each sample was estimated from the amplification of reference gene primers within the assay. Sequence reads were collapsed and filtered to measure the absolute abundance of every unique TCRbeta CDR3 rearrangement. For each sample, productive Simpson clonality was calculated as the square root of Simpson's diversity index over productive rearrangements. Sourced from immuneACCESS, this table was stored by TCRdb with only in-frame sequences that have V and J called. A share of the clones is absent; for the studies checked, an unresolved V gene accounts for under half, and the remainder has no known explanation. The DNA was the basis for D and trimming; V, J and clone size are from that table. The table for this sample lists some 340,000 clones; 90% of them were counted only once. The ten largest account for less than 4% of the sample.

The clonotype originates from a woman aged 30 to 39 who had been exposed to COVID-19. Sequenced sample: PBMCs or T cells enriched from blood (not recorded which). The chain joins TRBV18 to TRBJ1-4; the best D guess is TRBD1, with 5 bases matching. The DNA sequence is as follows: TGTGCCAGCTCACTCAGGACACTTGCAACTAATGAAAAACTGTTTTTT. Its translation is CASSLRTLATNEKLFF.